This T cell receptor beta chain was obtained from a study of shared clonotypes between healthy human individuals. The CDR3 consists of 15 residues. Germline trimming cut 4 bases from V and 2 bases from J; bases unmatched to any gene: 2. Germline CDR1 is MNHEY and CDR2 is SVGAGI. What CD8 memory combined were CD45RO+ cells and CCR7-negative CD45RA+ TemRA cells. Profiling relied on immunoSEQ multiplex PCR, and the TCRdb table lists in-frame clones only, not all of them. Of 95,000 to 120,000 clones listed, more than 65% are singletons. This receptor was identified in a woman aged 25 to 39 in good health. The sequencing input was memory CD8+ T cells sorted from blood. The subset denotes: CD45RO+ cells pooled with CCR7-negative TemRA cells. The chain joins TRBV6-5 to TRBJ2-6; 7 bases align to TRBD2. In DNA form, the CDR3 reads TGTGCCAGCAGTTTCGGACTAGCTGGGGCCAACGTCCTGACTTTC. The encoded protein is CASSFGLAGANVLTF.